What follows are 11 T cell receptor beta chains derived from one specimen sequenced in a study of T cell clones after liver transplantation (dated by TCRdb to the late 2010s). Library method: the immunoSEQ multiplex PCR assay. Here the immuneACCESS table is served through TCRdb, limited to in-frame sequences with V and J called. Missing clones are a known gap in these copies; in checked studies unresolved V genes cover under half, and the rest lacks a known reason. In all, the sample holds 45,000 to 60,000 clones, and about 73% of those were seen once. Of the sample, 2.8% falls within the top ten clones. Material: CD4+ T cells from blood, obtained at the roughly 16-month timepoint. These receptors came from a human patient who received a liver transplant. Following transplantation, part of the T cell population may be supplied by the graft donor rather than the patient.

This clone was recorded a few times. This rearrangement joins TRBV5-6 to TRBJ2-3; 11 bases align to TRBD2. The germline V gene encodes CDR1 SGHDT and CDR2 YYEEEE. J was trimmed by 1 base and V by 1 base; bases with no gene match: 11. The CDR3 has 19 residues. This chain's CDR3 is CASSLTASGGLSGTDTQYF. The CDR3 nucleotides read TGTGCCAGCAGCTTGACGGCTAGCGGGGGGTTGAGTGGCACAGATACGCAGTATTTT.

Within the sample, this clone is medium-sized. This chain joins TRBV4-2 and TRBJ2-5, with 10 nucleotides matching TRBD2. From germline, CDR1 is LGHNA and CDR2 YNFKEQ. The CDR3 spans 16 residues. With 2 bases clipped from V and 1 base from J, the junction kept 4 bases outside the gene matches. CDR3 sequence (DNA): TGTGCCAGCAGCCAACTGGCTAGCGGGGGCCAAGAGACCCAGTACTTC. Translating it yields CASSQLASGGQETQYF.

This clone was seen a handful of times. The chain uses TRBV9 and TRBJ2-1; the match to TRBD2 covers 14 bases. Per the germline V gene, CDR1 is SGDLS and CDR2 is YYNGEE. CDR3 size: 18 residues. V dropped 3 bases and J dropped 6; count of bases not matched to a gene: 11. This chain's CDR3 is CASSAGLAGGLMSNEQFF. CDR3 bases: TGTGCCAGCAGCGCCGGACTAGCGGGGGGTTTAATGAGCAATGAGCAGTTCTTC.

The CDR3 sequence: CASSLQAGRVNTIYF. The CDR3, as DNA: TGTGCCAGCAGCTTGCAGGCAGGGAGAGTAAACACCATATATTTT. The chain recombines TRBV5-6 with TRBJ1-3; D may be TRBD1 (5 bases). V lost 1 base and J 6 bases, leaving 14 bases between the germline ends. In germline, CDR1 is SGHDT, CDR2 YYEEEE. This CDR3 region has 15 residues. Together with reference TRBV5-6 and TRBJ1-3, the CDR3 gives the full variable domain: DAGVTQSPTHLIKTRGQQVTLRCSPKSGHDTVSWYQQALGQGPQFIFQYYEEEERQRGNFPDRFSGHQFPNYSSELNVNALLLGDSALYLCASSLQAGRVNTIYFGEGSWLTVV.

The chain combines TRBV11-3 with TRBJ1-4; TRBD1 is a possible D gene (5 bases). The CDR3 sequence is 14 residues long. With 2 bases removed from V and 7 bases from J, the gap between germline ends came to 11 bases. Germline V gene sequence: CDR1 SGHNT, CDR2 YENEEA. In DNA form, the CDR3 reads TGTGCCAGCAGCTTAACCTCGCAGGGTGAAAAACTGTTTTTT. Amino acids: CASSLTSQGEKLFF.

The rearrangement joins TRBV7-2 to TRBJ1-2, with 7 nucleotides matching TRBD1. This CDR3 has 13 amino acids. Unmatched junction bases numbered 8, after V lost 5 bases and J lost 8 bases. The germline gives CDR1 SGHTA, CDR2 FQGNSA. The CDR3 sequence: CASSPQGVAGYTF. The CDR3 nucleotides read TGTGCCAGCAGCCCTCAGGGGGTGGCGGGCTACACCTTC. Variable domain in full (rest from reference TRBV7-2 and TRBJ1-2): GAGVSQSPSNKVTEKGKDVELRCDPISGHTALYWYRQSLGQGLEFLIYFQGNSAPDKSGLPSDRFSAERTGGSVSTLTIQRTQQEDSAVYLCASSPQGVAGYTFGSGTRLTVV.

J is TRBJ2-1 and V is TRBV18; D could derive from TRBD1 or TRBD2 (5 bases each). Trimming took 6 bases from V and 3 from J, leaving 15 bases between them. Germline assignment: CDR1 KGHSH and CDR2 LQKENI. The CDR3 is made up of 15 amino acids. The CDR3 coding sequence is TGTGCCAGCTCCCTTCGTCGGGACGGCTACAATGAGCAGTTCTTC. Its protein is CASSLRRDGYNEQFF.

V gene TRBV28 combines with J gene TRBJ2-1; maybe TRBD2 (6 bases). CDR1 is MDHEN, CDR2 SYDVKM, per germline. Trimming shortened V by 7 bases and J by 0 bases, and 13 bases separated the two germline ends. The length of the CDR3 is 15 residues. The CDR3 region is CASTVGGPSYNEQFF. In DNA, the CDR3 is TGTGCCAGCACGGTCGGAGGGCCCTCCTACAATGAGCAGTTCTTC.

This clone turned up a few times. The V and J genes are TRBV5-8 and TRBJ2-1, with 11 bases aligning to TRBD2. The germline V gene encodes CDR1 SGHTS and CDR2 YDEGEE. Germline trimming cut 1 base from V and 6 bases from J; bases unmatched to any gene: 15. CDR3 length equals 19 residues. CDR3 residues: CASSLSVLAGGPVRNEQFF. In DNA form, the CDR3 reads TGTGCCAGCAGCTTGTCCGTTCTAGCGGGAGGCCCAGTCCGCAATGAGCAGTTCTTC.

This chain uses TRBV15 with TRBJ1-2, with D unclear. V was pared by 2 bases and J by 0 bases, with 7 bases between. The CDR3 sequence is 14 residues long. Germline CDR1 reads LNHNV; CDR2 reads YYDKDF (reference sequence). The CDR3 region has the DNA TGTGCCACCAGCAGATCTGGTACTAACTATGGCTACACCTTC. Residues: CATSRSGTNYGYTF.

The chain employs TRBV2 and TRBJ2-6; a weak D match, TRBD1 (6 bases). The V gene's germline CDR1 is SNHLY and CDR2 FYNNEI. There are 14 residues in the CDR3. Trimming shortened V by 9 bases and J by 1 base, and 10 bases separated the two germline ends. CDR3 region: CARTGKSGANVLTF. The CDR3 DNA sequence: TGTGCCAGAACAGGGAAATCTGGGGCCAACGTCCTGACTTTC.